The 11 T cell receptor beta chains listed next were all sequenced from one sample in a study of shared clonotypes between healthy human individuals. Profiled with immunoSEQ multiplex PCR; TCRdb holds only in-frame clones, not every one. Here the sample spans millions of clones, over 85% being singletons. The sample was naive CD4+ T cells sorted from blood. Subset in this sample: CD45RA+ positively selected. These receptors were obtained from a man younger than 35 in good health.

Details on this clone: The sample carries other DNA sequences with the same CDR3. The chain has TRBV7-2 and TRBJ1-5; possibly TRBD1 for D (6 bases). CDR3 length: 15 amino acids. Germline CDR1 reads SGHTA; CDR2 reads FQGNSA. V was cut by 0 bases and J by 4 bases, with 10 bases left in between. In DNA form, the CDR3 reads TGTGCCAGCAGCTTAGCCAGGGGTGGGAATCAGCCCCAGCATTTT. Translation: CASSLARGGNQPQHF.

This chain uses TRBV11-1 with TRBJ2-5; possibly TRBD2 for D (6 bases). The length of the CDR3 is 15 residues. CDR1 SGHAT and CDR2 FQDESV come from the germline V gene (reference sequence). V was shortened by 5 bases and J by 3 bases, with 16 bases between the two germline ends. Here the CDR3 reads CASSQAGGREETQYF. CDR3 DNA: TGTGCCAGCAGCCAGGCCGGGGGTCGGGAAGAGACCCAGTACTTC. Drawing the rest from reference TRBV11-1 and TRBJ2-5, the complete variable domain is EAEVAQSPRYKITEKSQAVAFWCDPISGHATLYWYRQILGQGPELLVQFQDESVVDDSQLPKDRFSAERLKGVDSTLKIQPAELGDSAMYLCASSQAGGREETQYFGPGTRLLVL.

The chain recombines TRBV11-2 with TRBJ2-1; 8 bases line up with TRBD1. The V gene's germline CDR1 is SGHAT and CDR2 FQNNGV. Unmatched junction bases numbered 6, after V lost 4 bases and J lost 7 bases. This CDR3 is 14 amino acids long. The CDR3 is CASSSGQGGNEQFF. CDR3 DNA: TGTGCCAGCAGCTCAGGACAGGGCGGGAATGAGCAGTTCTTC.

The chain uses TRBV5-4 and TRBJ2-1; D ambiguous. V was cut by 2 bases and J by 5 bases, with 11 bases left in between. Germline CDR1 reads SGHNT; CDR2 reads YYREEE (reference sequence). CDR3 length: 14 amino acids. The CDR3: CASSFDGPHNEQFF. In DNA form, the CDR3 reads TGTGCCAGCAGCTTCGATGGGCCCCACAATGAGCAGTTCTTC. Complete variable domain (other parts from reference TRBV5-4 and TRBJ2-1): ETGVTQSPTHLIKTRGQQVTLRCSSQSGHNTVSWYQQALGQGPQFIFQYYREEENGRGNFPPRFSGLQFPNYSSELNVNALELDDSALYLCASSFDGPHNEQFFGPGTRLTVL.

DNA for the CDR3: TGTGCCAGCAGTGGCGCAGGGCCCTACGAGCAGTACTTC. It specifies CASSGAGPYEQYF. This sequence joins TRBV2 and TRBJ2-7; D may be TRBD1 (5 bases). This CDR3 spans 13 amino acids. CDR1 SNHLY and CDR2 FYNNEI come from the germline V gene. Deletions cut 4 bases from V and 2 bases from J, with 9 bases between.

The chain has TRBV2 and TRBJ2-2, with D possibly TRBD2 on 5 matching bases. Germline V gene data show CDR1 as SNHLY and CDR2 as FYNNEI. The V end was cut by 2 bases, the J end by 4 bases, with 11 bases between. The CDR3 covers 15 residues. CDR3 sequence: CASSERGRITGELFF. As DNA, the CDR3 is TGTGCCAGCAGTGAAAGAGGGCGCATCACCGGGGAGCTGTTTTTT.

The table lists this clone with a count of one. The CDR3: CAWSVPWTGPNYGYTF. DNA for the CDR3: TGTGCCTGGAGTGTACCATGGACAGGGCCTAACTATGGCTACACCTTC. The V and J genes are TRBV30 and TRBJ1-2, with 8 positions matching TRBD1. CDR3 size: 16 residues. The V and J ends lost 0 bases and 0 bases, in that order; junction bases with no gene match: 6. Germline V gene lookup returns CDR1 GTSNPN and CDR2 SVGIG (reference sequence).

J is TRBJ2-5 and V is TRBV16; D is uncertain. The V end lost 4 bases, the J end lost 2 bases, and 8 bases lay between the germline ends. The germline gives CDR1 KGHSY, CDR2 FQNENV. There are 13 residues in the CDR3. CDR3 sequence reads: CASSPRQQETQYF. The DNA of the CDR3 is TGTGCCAGCAGCCCTAGGCAGCAAGAGACCCAGTACTTC.

The V and J genes are TRBV2 and TRBJ1-2; no clear D. CDR1 SNHLY and CDR2 FYNNEI come from the germline V gene. V was clipped by 7 bases and J by 2 bases, with 8 bases between them. The CDR3 runs 12 residues. The CDR3 loop is CASKPGNYGYTF. The CDR3 bases are TGTGCCAGCAAACCGGGAAACTATGGCTACACCTTC.

With respect to this clone: Sequence at one end of the junction differs from germline and may be a read error. The rearrangement joins TRBV7-7 to TRBJ2-2, with D possibly matching TRBD1 (5 bases). Looked up from germline, CDR1 is SSHAT and CDR2 is FNYEAQ (reference sequence). The CDR3 is 16 residues long. The CDR3 sequence is CASSPGQAMNTGELFF. The CDR3 nucleotides read TGTGCTAGCAGCCCTGGACAAGCGATGAACACCGGGGAGCTGTTTTTT.

The chain employs TRBV7-3 and TRBJ1-6, with a tentative D call TRBD1 (5 bases). This CDR3 has 14 amino acids. Germline V gives CDR1 SGHTA, CDR2 FQGTGA. V was clipped by 2 bases and J by 9 bases, with 11 bases between them. CDR3 loop: CASSLPPGASPLHF. The DNA for the CDR3 is TGTGCCAGCAGCTTACCGCCTGGGGCTTCACCCCTCCACTTT.